This T cell receptor beta chain originates from a study of T cell responses to AZD1222 COVID-19 vaccine. Study-level results: Targeting of unmutated variant regions was reportedly seen in nearly half of spike-specific TCRs. Donors were largely white British and mainly female; clonal diversity was possibly underestimated.

About this clone: Its antigen remains unknown.

Data came from immunoSEQ multiplex PCR; TCRdb stores just in-frame clones and leaves some out. The sample carries some 130,000 clones, roughly 91% recorded once. Investigators merged groups given second doses at roughly 4 or roughly 12 weeks. The CDR3 covers 13 residues. J was trimmed by 10 bases and V by 6 bases; bases with no gene match: 6. The sequenced sample was peripheral blood, obtained 28 days after the second AZD1222 dose. The TCR originated in an adult who received the AZD1222 COVID-19 vaccine. This sequence joins TRBV12-3 or TRBV12-4 and TRBJ1-6; TRBD1 matches 7 bases. The CDR3 here is CASRTGRRSPLHF. The DNA for the CDR3 is TGTGCCAGCAGGACAGGGAGAAGGTCACCCCTCCACTTT.